This is a list of T cell receptor beta chains from one sample in a study of Ad26.COV2.S vaccination and SARS-CoV-2 variants. Some clones are missing from TCRdb's copy, which holds only in-frame ones; the method was immunoSEQ multiplex PCR. The sample records 350,000 to 450,000 clones, about 89% being singletons. The input for sequencing was peripheral blood, taken in a trial of Ad26.COV2.S vaccine versus placebo. These receptors originate from a person between 18 and 65 years old who received the Ad26.COV2.S COVID-19 vaccine or a placebo. CDR3s include the opening cysteine and the closing phenylalanine or tryptophan. Fields, in order: J gene, clone size, V gene, D gene, CDR3 length, CDR3 protein, CDR3 DNA. D genes are given only for firm matches. Where a row states a size, it is once, few, many or the class of an expanded clone; other rows omit it.

j_call: TRBJ2-2
clone_size: once
v_call: TRBV19
d_call: TRBD2
cdr3_length: 15
cdr3_aa: CASSYLAGGTGELFF
cdr3_nt: TGTGCCAGTAGTTATCTAGCGGGAGGAACCGGGGAGCTGTTTTTT

j_call: TRBJ2-2
clone_size: NA
v_call: TRBV10-3
d_call: NA
cdr3_length: 13
cdr3_aa: CAIPAGNTGELFF
cdr3_nt: TGTGCCATTCCGGCGGGGAACACCGGGGAGCTGTTTTTT

j_call: TRBJ2-1
clone_size: few
v_call: TRBV14
d_call: NA
cdr3_length: 11
cdr3_aa: CASSQGNEQFF
cdr3_nt: TGTGCCAGCAGCCAGGGCAATGAGCAGTTCTTC

j_call: TRBJ1-4
clone_size: NA
v_call: TRBV2
d_call: NA
cdr3_length: 15
cdr3_aa: CASSISFATNEKLFF
cdr3_nt: TGTGCCAGCAGTATAAGCTTTGCAACTAATGAAAAACTGTTTTTT

j_call: TRBJ2-7
clone_size: NA
v_call: TRBV28
d_call: TRBD2
cdr3_length: 15
cdr3_aa: CASSLSSGTSYEQYF
cdr3_nt: TGTGCCAGCAGTTTATCTAGCGGGACGTCCTACGAGCAGTACTTC

j_call: TRBJ2-7
clone_size: NA
v_call: TRBV2
d_call: NA
cdr3_length: 15
cdr3_aa: CASSERGALVWEQYF
cdr3_nt: TGTGCCAGCAGTGAGCGAGGGGCCCTGGTGTGGGAGCAGTACTTC

j_call: TRBJ2-1
clone_size: NA
v_call: TRBV6-8
d_call: NA
cdr3_length: 16
cdr3_aa: CASRDQDLQPGNEQFF
cdr3_nt: TGTGCCAGCAGAGATCAGGACCTCCAACCGGGCAATGAGCAGTTCTTC

j_call: TRBJ2-3
clone_size: NA
v_call: TRBV19
d_call: NA
cdr3_length: 15
cdr3_aa: CASSMRRGGTDTQYF
cdr3_nt: TGTGCCAGTAGTATGAGGAGGGGCGGCACAGATACGCAGTATTTT

j_call: TRBJ2-3
clone_size: NA
v_call: TRBV12-3/TRBV12-4
d_call: TRBD2
cdr3_length: 13
cdr3_aa: CASRGEGADTQYF
cdr3_nt: TGTGCCAGCAGGGGGGAGGGCGCGGATACGCAGTATTTT

j_call: TRBJ2-3
clone_size: NA
v_call: TRBV12-2
d_call: NA
cdr3_length: 16
cdr3_aa: CASRLASSGSTDTQYF
cdr3_nt: TGTGCAAGTCGCTTAGCTAGCTCCGGGAGCACAGATACGCAGTATTTT

j_call: TRBJ2-5
clone_size: once
v_call: TRBV20-1
d_call: NA
cdr3_length: 11
cdr3_aa: CSATRQETQYF
cdr3_nt: TGCAGTGCTACCAGGCAAGAGACCCAGTACTTC

j_call: TRBJ1-2
clone_size: NA
v_call: TRBV6-5
d_call: NA
cdr3_length: 14
cdr3_aa: CASSYRGNNYGYTF
cdr3_nt: TGTGCCAGCAGTTACCGGGGGAATAACTATGGCTACACCTTC

j_call: TRBJ2-4
clone_size: once
v_call: TRBV5-4
d_call: NA
cdr3_length: 12
cdr3_aa: CASSSGKNIQYF
cdr3_nt: TGTGCCAGCAGCTCGGGGAAAAACATTCAGTACTTC

j_call: TRBJ2-5
clone_size: once
v_call: TRBV6-2/TRBV6-3
d_call: NA
cdr3_length: 15
cdr3_aa: CASSYFGQAQETQYF
cdr3_nt: TGTGCCAGCAGTTATTTCGGACAAGCTCAAGAGACCCAGTACTTC

j_call: TRBJ1-1
clone_size: NA
v_call: TRBV3-1/TRBV3-2
d_call: NA
cdr3_length: 14
cdr3_aa: CASSQMGGTTEAFF
cdr3_nt: TGTGCCAGCAGCCAAATGGGGGGAACAACTGAAGCTTTCTTT

j_call: TRBJ2-2
clone_size: NA
v_call: TRBV5-4
d_call: NA
cdr3_length: 15
cdr3_aa: CASSLFQGDTGELFF
cdr3_nt: TGTGCCAGCAGCTTGTTCCAGGGTGACACCGGGGAGCTGTTTTTT

j_call: TRBJ2-1
clone_size: NA
v_call: TRBV11-1
d_call: NA
cdr3_length: 14
cdr3_aa: CASSKDSSYNEQFF
cdr3_nt: TGTGCCAGCAGCAAGGACAGCTCCTACAATGAGCAGTTCTTC

j_call: TRBJ2-3
clone_size: NA
v_call: TRBV6-2/TRBV6-3
d_call: NA
cdr3_length: 15
cdr3_aa: CASSTIGGSTDTQYF
cdr3_nt: TGTGCCAGCAGTACGATAGGCGGAAGCACAGATACGCAGTATTTT

j_call: TRBJ2-6
clone_size: NA
v_call: TRBV10-2
d_call: TRBD1
cdr3_length: 16
cdr3_aa: CASGWDRDSGANVLTF
cdr3_nt: TGCGCCAGCGGTTGGGACAGGGACTCTGGGGCCAACGTCCTGACTTTC

j_call: TRBJ2-3
clone_size: NA
v_call: TRBV5-4
d_call: TRBD1
cdr3_length: 14
cdr3_aa: CASSTGGAGDTQYF
cdr3_nt: TGTGCCAGCAGCACAGGGGGCGCAGGAGATACGCAGTATTTT

j_call: TRBJ2-7
clone_size: NA
v_call: TRBV4-1
d_call: TRBD2
cdr3_length: 17
cdr3_aa: CASSQDTGLAQYYEQYF
cdr3_nt: TGCGCCAGCAGCCAAGATACCGGACTAGCGCAATACTACGAGCAGTACTTC

j_call: TRBJ2-1
clone_size: NA
v_call: TRBV6-5
d_call: TRBD2
cdr3_length: 16
cdr3_aa: CASSYLGLAGVSEQFF
cdr3_nt: TGTGCCAGCAGTTACCTGGGACTAGCGGGAGTCAGTGAGCAGTTCTTC

j_call: TRBJ2-7
clone_size: many
v_call: TRBV7-2
d_call: TRBD2
cdr3_length: 16
cdr3_aa: CASSFYARLAGAEQYF
cdr3_nt: TGTGCCAGCAGCTTTTATGCCCGACTAGCGGGAGCCGAGCAGTACTTC

j_call: TRBJ1-1
clone_size: once
v_call: TRBV27
d_call: NA
cdr3_length: 14
cdr3_aa: CASSLYGSTAEAFF
cdr3_nt: TGTGCCAGCAGTTTATATGGAAGTACGGCTGAAGCTTTCTTT

j_call: TRBJ2-1
clone_size: NA
v_call: TRBV30
d_call: TRBD2
cdr3_length: 12
cdr3_aa: CASMGGRNEQFF
cdr3_nt: TGTGCCTCCATGGGAGGGAGAAATGAGCAGTTCTTC

j_call: TRBJ2-7
clone_size: NA
v_call: TRBV16
d_call: TRBD1
cdr3_length: 15
cdr3_aa: CASSDPKRGLDEQYF
cdr3_nt: TGTGCCAGCAGCGACCCAAAGAGGGGGCTGGACGAGCAGTACTTC

j_call: TRBJ1-2
clone_size: NA
v_call: TRBV3-1/TRBV3-2
d_call: TRBD1
cdr3_length: 16
cdr3_aa: CASSQEVPGTGTGYTF
cdr3_nt: TGTGCCAGCAGCCAAGAAGTTCCCGGGACAGGGACCGGCTACACCTTC

j_call: TRBJ2-7
clone_size: NA
v_call: TRBV10-3
d_call: NA
cdr3_length: 14
cdr3_aa: CASAISGQSYEQYF
cdr3_nt: TGTGCCAGCGCTATTTCGGGACAATCCTACGAGCAGTACTTC